A single T cell receptor beta chain is shown here with its context. In the authors' workflow: Reference gene primer amplification gave estimated nucleated cell counts. Produced via immunoSEQ multiplex PCR; TCRdb's table is partial and in-frame only. That table gives V, J and clone size, and the DNA gave D and trimming. The table records roughly 16,000 clones, 80% to 90% of them present only once. The entry originates in a study of blood T cell repertoires in COVID-19. Background on the study: T cells, B-cell-depleted T cells, or PBMCs provided the cDNA or gDNA that served as material.

With V trimmed by 3 bases and J by 8 bases, 1 base remained unmatched. The CDR3 is made up of 13 amino acids. The J gene is TRBJ2-1, the V gene TRBV12-3 or TRBV12-4; 10 bases line up with TRBD1. Material: peripheral blood. The sequence was obtained from an elderly man with acute or convalescent COVID-19. The CDR3: CASSLGQGYEQFF. The DNA of the CDR3 is TGTGCCAGCAGTTTGGGACAGGGGTATGAGCAGTTCTTC.